Listed here are 25 T cell receptor beta chains from one sample, sequenced in a study of siplizumab effects on memory and regulatory T cells. Repertoires were generated with immunoSEQ multiplex PCR, while TCRdb's copy carries only in-frame clones and drops some. The table has 90,000 to 110,000 clones, about 93% seen once. Sequenced sample: CD4+ T cells sorted from blood. These receptors came from a human donor in good health.

This chain links TRBV6-5 with TRBJ2-4; D is ambiguous. CDR1 is MNHEY and CDR2 is SVGAGI in the germline V gene. The length of the CDR3 is 15 residues. V was clipped by 0 bases and J by 0 bases, with 6 bases between them. The DNA of the CDR3 is TGTGCCAGCAGTTACTCGAGCCAAGCCAAAAACATTCAGTACTTC. It encodes CASSYSSQAKNIQYF.

The rearrangement joins TRBV9 to TRBJ2-7; no definite D call. Per the germline V gene, CDR1 is SGDLS and CDR2 is YYNGEE. The CDR3 is made up of 14 amino acids. Between the trimmed V and J ends, which lost 2 bases and 3 bases, there was a span of 12 bases. The CDR3 nucleotides are TGTGCCAGCAGCGTCTCCCCCCGAGACTACGAGCAGTACTTC. Protein product: CASSVSPRDYEQYF.

This clone was found once. The V gene is TRBV27, the J gene TRBJ1-6; 9 bases agree with TRBD1. Germline V gene data show CDR1 as MNHEY and CDR2 as SMNVEV (reference sequence). The CDR3 consists of 15 residues. V shed 4 bases and J 7 bases; nucleotides not matched to a gene: 5. CDR3 amino acids: CASSYSTGGNSPLHF. The CDR3 nucleotides read TGTGCCAGCAGTTACTCGACAGGGGGAAATTCACCCCTCCACTTT.

The chain joins TRBV7-9 to TRBJ2-7; D is possibly TRBD2 (5 bases). The CDR3 totals 18 residues. The V gene's germline CDR1 is SEHNR and CDR2 FQNEAQ (reference sequence). V was trimmed by 3 bases and J by 6 bases, leaving 27 bases between them. This chain's CDR3 is CASSFSAGGVGFEFEQYF. The CDR3 region has the DNA TGTGCCAGCAGCTTTAGCGCGGGCGGAGTCGGCTTCGAGTTCGAGCAGTACTTC.

The chain joins TRBV5-6 to TRBJ2-7, with 10 bases aligning to TRBD2. Germline assignment: CDR1 SGHDT and CDR2 YYEEEE. V lost 1 base and J lost 6; bases outside the gene matches: 4. CDR3 length: 14 amino acids. CDR3 nucleotide sequence: TGTGCCAGCAGCTTGCCTAGCGGGAGCTCCGAGCAGTACTTC. This sequence encodes CASSLPSGSSEQYF.

The chain couples TRBV25-1 to TRBJ1-1; D is unresolved. Germline-derived CDR1 and CDR2 are MGHDK and SYGVNS. The V end was cut by 4 bases, the J end by 5 bases, with 8 bases between. The CDR3 sequence is 12 residues long. CDR3 DNA sequence: TGTGCCAGCAGTGGTCTCCGAACTGAAGCTTTCTTT. It yields the protein CASSGLRTEAFF.

V usage is TRBV9 and J usage is TRBJ1-1; no reliable D call. The CDR3 runs to 14 residues. Trimming removed 0 bases at V and 1 base at J, with 7 bases between. Germline values: CDR1 SGDLS, CDR2 YYNGEE. For the CDR3, the DNA is TGTGCCAGCAGCGTAGGTCCGGGGAACACTGAAGCTTTCTTT. Amino acid sequence: CASSVGPGNTEAFF.

The chain recombines TRBV2 with TRBJ1-5; 7 nucleotides agree with TRBD1. The CDR3 is 18 amino acids. Germline V gives CDR1 SNHLY, CDR2 FYNNEI. The ends lost 5 bases at V and 4 bases at J; junction bases unmatched: 17. The CDR3 reads CASSPPAARQGTNQPQHF. DNA of the CDR3: TGTGCCAGCAGTCCCCCCGCCGCGCGACAGGGAACAAATCAGCCCCAGCATTTT.

The chain carries TRBV5-6 and TRBJ2-7; a possible D gene is TRBD1 (5 bases). V lost 1 base to trimming and J lost 2 bases, with 10 bases between them. This CDR3 contains 14 residues. The germline gives CDR1 SGHDT, CDR2 YYEEEE. The CDR3 DNA is TGTGCCAGCAGCTTGCAGGGTAGGACCTACGAGCAGTACTTC. It translates to CASSLQGRTYEQYF.

The chain carries TRBV4-1 and TRBJ1-3, with a tentative D call TRBD1 (5 bases). Germline lookup yields CDR1 MGHRA and CDR2 YSYEKL. The CDR3 contains 16 residues. Trimming pared 3 bases from V and 2 bases from J, leaving 14 bases between. CDR3 DNA: TGCGCCAGCAGCCAGGCCAGCAGCAGGGCTGGAAACACCATATATTTT. Residues: CASSQASSRAGNTIYF.

The chain uses TRBV5-8 and TRBJ2-3; D is possibly TRBD2 (6 bases). Germline CDR1 reads SGHTS; CDR2 reads YDEGEE. The CDR3 covers 15 residues. Trimming cost V 0 bases and J 4 bases, with 12 bases left between them. For the CDR3, the DNA is TGTGCCAGCAGCTTGGGACTAGACTCGGCAGATACGCAGTATTTT. This translates into CASSLGLDSADTQYF.

Concerning this clone: A read error may account for a junction end that differs from germline. The chain has TRBV5-1 and TRBJ2-7; D tentatively reads TRBD1 or TRBD2 (5 bases each). This CDR3 is 14 amino acids long. CDR1 is SGHRS, CDR2 YFSETQ, per germline. The CDR3 loop is CASGGGEQSSEQYF. DNA of the CDR3: TGCGCCAGCGGGGGTGGGGAGCAATCCTCCGAGCAGTACTTC.

V and J are TRBV30 and TRBJ2-3, with 7 bases aligning to TRBD1. The CDR3 length is 15 residues. Germline CDR1 and CDR2: GTSNPN and SVGIG (reference sequence). The V segment lost 2 bases and the J segment 2 bases; nucleotides outside the gene matches: 7. This chain's CDR3 is CAWSRQGFSTDTQYF. CDR3 DNA: TGTGCCTGGAGTCGACAGGGTTTTTCCACAGATACGCAGTATTTT.

The chain combines TRBV7-2 with TRBJ2-5; 10 bases align to TRBD2. The CDR3 runs to 17 residues. V trimming: 1 base; J trimming: 5 bases; junction bases outside the gene matches: 10. Germline V gene data show CDR1 as SGHTA and CDR2 as FQGNSA. CDR3 nucleotides: TGTGCCAGCAGCTTAGTAATTCTAGCGGGAGCCCGGGAGACCCAGTACTTC. Encoded protein: CASSLVILAGARETQYF.

This clone was counted a few times. The rearrangement joins TRBV27 to TRBJ2-1; the match to TRBD1 covers 8 bases. Germline loops: CDR1 MNHEY, CDR2 SMNVEV (reference sequence). This CDR3 is built from 17 residues. The V gene end was trimmed by 6 bases and the J gene end by 4 bases; junction bases not matched to a gene: 14. This chain's CDR3 is CASRHPPRQGIYNEQFF. The CDR3 DNA sequence: TGTGCCAGCAGACACCCCCCCCGACAGGGGATTTACAATGAGCAGTTCTTC.

This chain joins TRBV11-3 and TRBJ1-3; D gene ambiguous. CDR3 length: 14 amino acids. Germline CDR1 is SGHNT and CDR2 is YENEEA. The germline V and J ends were trimmed by 5 bases and 5 bases, with 13 bases remaining between them. In DNA, the CDR3 is TGTGCCAGCAGCACGGGAGTCGGGAGAAACACCATATATTTT. Encoded protein: CASSTGVGRNTIYF.

As DNA, the CDR3 is TGTGCCAGCAGTCCGGGGCGGGAGGAGACCCAGTACTTC. It translates to CASSPGREETQYF. J is TRBJ2-5 and V is TRBV28; 7 nucleotides line up with TRBD2. CDR1 is MDHEN, CDR2 SYDVKM, per germline. This CDR3 is 13 amino acids long. V trimming: 5 bases; J trimming: 5 bases; junction bases outside the gene matches: 5.

The V call is TRBV6-6, the J call TRBJ1-1; D gene unclear. This CDR3 is 13 amino acids long. Germline V gene data show CDR1 as MNHNY and CDR2 as SVGAGI (reference sequence). The V end lost 10 bases, the J end lost 1 base, and 13 bases lay between the germline ends. The CDR3 sequence is CANSQDGNTEAFF. The CDR3, as DNA: TGTGCCAATTCCCAGGACGGGAACACTGAAGCTTTCTTT.

This clone was recorded only once. V usage is TRBV18 and J usage is TRBJ1-2, with a possible D match to TRBD1 (5 bases). This CDR3 spans 15 amino acids. V lost 3 bases to trimming and J lost 3 bases, with 14 bases between them. Germline assignment: CDR1 KGHSH and CDR2 LQKENI. The CDR3 region is CASSPLGDGDYGYTF. The CDR3 DNA is TGTGCCAGCTCACCTCTTGGGGACGGGGACTATGGCTACACCTTC.

The chain combines TRBV20-1 with TRBJ2-1; D not certain. V was pared by 3 bases and J by 6 bases, with 6 bases between. The CDR3 contains 11 residues. Per germline, CDR1 DFQATT and CDR2 SNEGSKA (reference sequence). The CDR3 spells CSASAGNEQFF. In DNA form, the CDR3 reads TGCAGTGCTAGTGCAGGCAATGAGCAGTTCTTC.

The V call is TRBV29-1, the J call TRBJ1-1, with TRBD1 matching over 8 bases. Germline CDR1 is SQVTM and CDR2 is ANQGSEA. The CDR3 consists of 14 residues. V was pared by 3 bases and J by 4 bases, with 7 bases of the junction left unmatched. The CDR3 loop reads CSVDAGGRATEAFF. The CDR3 DNA reads TGCAGCGTTGACGCAGGGGGCCGGGCCACTGAAGCTTTCTTT.

V is TRBV9 and J is TRBJ2-3; 7 bases fit TRBD2. Germline CDR1 and CDR2: SGDLS and YYNGEE. V lost 2 bases, J lost 8 bases, and 11 bases stayed unmatched. There are 15 residues in the CDR3. For the CDR3, the DNA is TGTGCCAGCAGCGTTAGCCAAACGGGGGAGGGTACGCAGTATTTT. Amino acids: CASSVSQTGEGTQYF.

V and J are TRBV7-2 and TRBJ2-3; 9 bases map to TRBD2. Trimming took 6 bases from V and 6 from J; bases not matched to a gene: 4. CDR3 length equals 13 residues. Germline lookup yields CDR1 SGHTA and CDR2 FQGNSA. CDR3 sequence: CASRGTSSDTQYF. In nucleotides, the CDR3 is TGTGCCAGCAGAGGGACTAGCTCGGATACGCAGTATTTT.

J is TRBJ1-1 and V is TRBV6-6; TRBD1 matches at 7 bases. V shed 8 bases and J 4 bases; nucleotides not matched to a gene: 10. The length of the CDR3 is 14 residues. Germline V gives CDR1 MNHNY, CDR2 SVGAGI (reference sequence). The CDR3 nucleotides read TGTGCCAGCGAGATCCAGGGGGATGGCACTGAAGCTTTCTTT. Amino acids: CASEIQGDGTEAFF.

Details on this clone: Other DNA sequences from this sample encode an identical CDR3 as well. As DNA, the CDR3 is TGTGCCAGCAGCTTTGGGGGGGATACGCAGTATTTT. Protein: CASSFGGDTQYF. This chain uses TRBV5-4 with TRBJ2-3; a weak D match, TRBD2 (6 bases). Deletions cut 2 bases from V and 6 bases from J, with 7 bases between. Germline V gene sequence: CDR1 SGHNT, CDR2 YYREEE (reference sequence). The CDR3 contains 12 residues. Filled out from reference TRBV5-4 and TRBJ2-3, the complete variable domain reads ETGVTQSPTHLIKTRGQQVTLRCSSQSGHNTVSWYQQALGQGPQFIFQYYREEENGRGNFPPRFSGLQFPNYSSELNVNALELDDSALYLCASSFGGDTQYFGPGTRLTVL.